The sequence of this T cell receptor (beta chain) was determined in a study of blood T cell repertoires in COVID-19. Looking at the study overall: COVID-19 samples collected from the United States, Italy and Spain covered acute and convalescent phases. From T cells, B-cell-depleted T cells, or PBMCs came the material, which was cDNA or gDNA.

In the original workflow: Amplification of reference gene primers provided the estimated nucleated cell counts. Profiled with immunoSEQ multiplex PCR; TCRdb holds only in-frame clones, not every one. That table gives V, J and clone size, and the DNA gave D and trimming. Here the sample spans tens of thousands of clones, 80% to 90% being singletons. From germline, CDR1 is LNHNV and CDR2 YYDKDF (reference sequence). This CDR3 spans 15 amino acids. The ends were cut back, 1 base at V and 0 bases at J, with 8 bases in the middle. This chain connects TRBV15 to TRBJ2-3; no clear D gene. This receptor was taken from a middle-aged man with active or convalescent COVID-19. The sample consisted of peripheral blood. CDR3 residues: CATSRGAFSTDTQYF. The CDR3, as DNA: TGTGCCACCAGCAGAGGGGCATTTAGCACAGATACGCAGTATTTT.